The clone carrying this T cell receptor (beta chain) has only a few counts. Its specificity is unknown. The data were taken from a study of beta chain features in type 1 diabetes. Study-wide findings and caveats: Moderately but significantly shorter TCRB CDR3s were found in Type 1 diabetes patients in all four CD4+ subsets. Within patients, naive, central memory and Treg TCRB repertoires seemed more similar than within healthy donors. Cells carrying high TCR expression could end up over-represented when cDNA is sequenced. Patients with type 1 diabetes carried fewer insertions and had more deletions at their VDJ junctions.

Germline V gene lookup returns CDR1 MNHEY and CDR2 SMNVEV (reference sequence). This CDR3 has 16 amino acids. Trimming stripped 3 bases from V and 6 bases from J, with 18 bases between. Every bit of the isolated RNA underwent reverse transcription, so sequencing read expressed TCRB transcripts. Some clones are missing from TCRdb's copy, which holds only in-frame ones; the method was immunoSEQ multiplex PCR. This sample has 350,000 to 450,000 clones; around 12% occur once, and the top ten carry about 0.01%. The chain combines TRBV27 with TRBJ2-1; TRBD2 is a possible D gene (5 bases). The TCR was taken from a woman aged 18-35 years with type 1 diabetes. What was sequenced was naive CD4+ T cells from blood. CDR3 DNA: TGTGCCAGCAGTTTGTTTGCGGGCCTGGCCCTCAATGAGCAGTTCTTC. Encoded protein: CASSLFAGLALNEQFF.